A single sample is the source of the 14 T cell receptor beta chains below, sequenced in a study of identical twins. Using its own MiXCR run on the 5' RACE reads, TCRdb lists one record per CDR3 protein. The table shows hundreds of thousands of distinct CDR3 sequences, with approximately 20% occurring only once. A further study also used this sample, focusing on yellow fever vaccine responses in identical twins.

Sequencing was done on a sample of CD4+ T cells sorted from blood. The receptors derive from a woman aged 18-29 years in good health.

The sample holds a few counts of this clonotype. The chain is built from TRBV7-9 and TRBJ1-6; 10 bases are a match to TRBD1. V shed 4 bases and J 10 bases; nucleotides not matched to a gene: 4. The CDR3 spans 14 residues. Germline values: CDR1 SEHNR, CDR2 FQNEAQ (reference sequence). For the CDR3, the DNA is TGTGCCAGCAGCTCACGGACAGGGGGATCACCCCTCCACTTT. Amino acid sequence: CASSSRTGGSPLHF.

The CDR3, as DNA: TGTGCCATCAGTGGGAGAGTTGGTCCGGTACATGAGCAGTTCTTC. Protein: CAISGRVGPVHEQFF. The chain employs TRBV10-3 and TRBJ2-1; D is unresolved. There are 15 residues in the CDR3. Germline CDR1 and CDR2: ENHRY and SYGVKD. Deletions cut 4 bases from V and 8 bases from J, with 18 bases between.

This clonotype came up a few times. The chain joins TRBV11-2 to TRBJ2-7; 9 bases fit TRBD2. The CDR3 contains 17 residues. Germline CDR1 is SGHAT and CDR2 is FQNNGV. Germline trimming cut 4 bases from V and 6 bases from J; bases unmatched to any gene: 16. CDR3 in amino acids: CASSSLAGVYPPGEQYF. In nucleotides, the CDR3 is TGTGCCAGCAGCTCCTTAGCGGGAGTCTACCCTCCGGGCGAGCAGTACTTC.

This clonotype was seen more than once but under ten times. This chain links TRBV29-1 with TRBJ2-3; D assignment may be TRBD1 or TRBD2 (6 bases each). Deletions cut 8 bases from V and 3 bases from J, with 18 bases between. The CDR3 is 14 amino acids. Per the germline V gene, CDR1 is SQVTM and CDR2 is ANQGSEA. The CDR3 sequence is CSTYRGGYTDTQYF. Written as DNA, the CDR3 is TGCAGCACGTATCGAGGGGGGTATACAGATACGCAGTATTTT.

This clonotype has a handful of counts. The chain combines TRBV2 with TRBJ2-1; TRBD2 matches at 11 bases. The CDR3 runs 15 residues. V lost 8 bases to trimming and J lost 6 bases; unmatched junction nucleotides: 9. Germline V gene data show CDR1 as SNHLY and CDR2 as FYNNEI. Here the CDR3 reads CASPPFSGRGNEQFF. CDR3 bases: TGTGCCAGCCCACCCTTTAGCGGGAGGGGCAATGAGCAGTTCTTC.

The chain couples TRBV10-3 to TRBJ2-3; the match to TRBD1 covers 9 bases. CDR3 length: 14 residues. Germline-derived CDR1 and CDR2 are ENHRY and SYGVKD. V trimming: 7 bases; J trimming: 2 bases; junction bases outside the gene matches: 4. CDR3 protein: CAINDRGNTDTQYF. The CDR3 DNA is TGTGCCATCAACGACAGGGGGAACACAGATACGCAGTATTTT.

A few counts support this clonotype. The J gene is TRBJ2-5, the V gene TRBV24-1; D remains ambiguous. The CDR3 runs 14 residues. From germline, CDR1 is KGHDR and CDR2 SFDVKD. Trimming shortened V by 2 bases and J by 5 bases, and 11 bases separated the two germline ends. In DNA, the CDR3 is TGTGCCACCAGTGATTCTTTCGAAGGGGAGACCCAGTACTTC. Its translation is CATSDSFEGETQYF.

The table lists this clonotype with a few counts. The chain joins TRBV27 to TRBJ2-7, with D perhaps matching TRBD1 (7 bases). Looked up from germline, CDR1 is MNHEY and CDR2 is SMNVEV (reference sequence). Trimming took 2 bases from V and 4 from J, leaving 12 bases between them. The CDR3 totals 14 residues. CDR3 region: CASSLARGRYEQYF. In nucleotides, the CDR3 is TGTGCCAGCAGTTTAGCCAGGGGGAGGTACGAGCAGTACTTC.

This clonotype was recorded a few times. This sequence joins TRBV19 and TRBJ2-7; 7 bases fit TRBD1. This CDR3 spans 13 amino acids. Germline-derived CDR1 and CDR2 are LNHDA and SQIVND (reference sequence). V was clipped by 6 bases and J by 4 bases; unmatched bases: 6. The CDR3 protein is CASRDRRRYEQYF. The CDR3 DNA sequence: TGTGCCAGTAGGGACAGGCGAAGGTACGAGCAGTACTTC.

This clonotype was picked up a small number of times. V gene TRBV12-3 or TRBV12-4 combines with J gene TRBJ2-1; 7 bases line up with TRBD2. V lost 3 bases, J lost 6 bases, and 2 bases stayed unmatched. The CDR3 runs 13 residues. Here the CDR3 DNA reads TGTGCCAGCAGTTTCGGCGGGAGCAATGAGCAGTTCTTC. It yields the protein CASSFGGSNEQFF.

This clonotype was counted only a few times. The V gene is TRBV12-3 or TRBV12-4, the J gene TRBJ2-5; the D is unclear. V was shortened by 3 bases and J by 5 bases, with 16 bases between the two germline ends. The CDR3 spans 15 residues. In DNA, the CDR3 is TGTGCCAGCAGTTTGCGGTATGGTGTCGGGGAGACCCAGTACTTC. Its translation is CASSLRYGVGETQYF.

V gene TRBV6-1 combines with J gene TRBJ1-2, with a weak D call TRBD1 (6 bases). V dropped 6 bases and J dropped 4 bases, with 15 bases sitting between them. The CDR3 consists of 14 residues. CDR1 MNHNS and CDR2 SASEGT come from the germline V gene. As DNA, the CDR3 is TGTGCCAGCAGAAAACCACAGGGAGCCTATGGCTACACCTTC. Its translation: CASRKPQGAYGYTF.

The table lists this clonotype with a few counts. V and J are TRBV12-3 or TRBV12-4 and TRBJ2-1; TRBD2 might be the D (6 bases). The length of the CDR3 is 14 residues. V was cut by 5 bases and J by 3 bases, with 11 bases left in between. CDR3 in DNA: TGTGCCAGCAGTCGGGGGTCGGTCTACAATGAGCAGTTCTTC. Protein sequence: CASSRGSVYNEQFF.

The chain combines TRBV7-3 with TRBJ2-3, with D possibly being TRBD1 or TRBD2 (5 bases each). Germline CDR1 and CDR2: SGHTA and FQGTGA. This CDR3 region has 15 residues. Trimming cost V 3 bases and J 6 bases, with 16 bases left between them. The CDR3 nucleotides read TGTGCCAGCAGCTTCGGCCGGGGTGGGGCGGATACGCAGTATTTT. It is translated as CASSFGRGGADTQYF.